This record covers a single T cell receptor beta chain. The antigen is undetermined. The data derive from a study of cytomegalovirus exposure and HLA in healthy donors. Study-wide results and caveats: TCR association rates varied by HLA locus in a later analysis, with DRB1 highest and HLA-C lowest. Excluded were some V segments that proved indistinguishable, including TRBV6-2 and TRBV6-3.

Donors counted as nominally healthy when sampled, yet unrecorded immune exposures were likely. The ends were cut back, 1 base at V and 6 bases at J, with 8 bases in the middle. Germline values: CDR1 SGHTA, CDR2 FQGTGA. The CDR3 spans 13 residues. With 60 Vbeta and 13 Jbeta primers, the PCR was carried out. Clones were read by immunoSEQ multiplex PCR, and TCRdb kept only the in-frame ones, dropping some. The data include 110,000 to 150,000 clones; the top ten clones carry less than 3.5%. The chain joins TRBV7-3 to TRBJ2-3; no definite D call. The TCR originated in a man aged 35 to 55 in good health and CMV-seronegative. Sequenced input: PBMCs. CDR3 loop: CASSLNAWDTQYF. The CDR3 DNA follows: TGTGCCAGCAGCTTAAACGCGTGGGATACGCAGTATTTT.